The 3 T cell receptor beta chains below were found in one sample sequenced in a study of tumor-infiltrating lymphocytes in glioblastoma multiforme. TCR beta libraries were built from RNA through three nested multiplex PCR rounds using modified ARM-PCR. TCRdb reprocessed the multiplex PCR reads via MiXCR and lists one record per CDR3 protein. Of about 32,000 distinct CDR3 sequences detected, 60% to 65% appear once; the ten largest clones hold around 35%. The sequencing input was brain tumor tissue. All receptors come from a male donor with glioblastoma.

Points on this clonotype: Because the CDR3's place on the DNA is in doubt, the DNA is left out and the CDR3 is given as listed by TCRdb. The chain employs TRBV6-5 and TRBJ2-6; TRBD1, the D gene given by the table, was not confirmed from the DNA. Germline CDR1 reads MNHEY; CDR2 reads SVGAGI. The CDR3 has 17 amino acids, counting both end residues. The CDR3 spells CACSYVAGGTGANVLTF.

This clonotype is medium-sized within its sample. V is TRBV14 and J is TRBJ2-7; perhaps TRBD2 as D (6 bases). Trimming removed 0 bases from V and 3 bases from J, with 9 bases in between. Germline-derived CDR1 and CDR2 are SGHDN and FVKESK. The CDR3 is made up of 14 amino acids. CDR3: CASSQEAGFYEQYF. The CDR3 DNA is TGTGCCAGCAGCCAAGAGGCGGGGTTCTACGAGCAGTACTTC.

As to this clonotype: A read error may account for a junction end that differs from germline. The chain couples TRBV10-3 to TRBJ2-7; 8 bases are a match to TRBD1. The CDR3 extends over 15 amino acids. The germline CDR1 and CDR2 sequences are ENHRY and SYGVKD. The CDR3 DNA reads as TGTACCATCAATGAGGCGACAGGGGCCTCATACGGGCAGTACTTC. Translation gives CTINEATGASYGQYF.